What follows are 26 T cell receptor beta chains derived from one specimen sequenced in a study of blood T cell repertoires in COVID-19. TCRdb's table, derived via immunoSEQ multiplex PCR, lists solely in-frame clones and lacks some. The sample carries approximately 120,000 clones, around 80% recorded once. Sequenced material: peripheral blood. The receptors derive from a man aged 25 to 40 with COVID-19, enrolled during active disease.

This clone has just a few counts. The V gene is TRBV6-1, the J gene TRBJ1-6; D gene unclear. In germline, CDR1 is MNHNS, CDR2 SASEGT. Trimming pared 1 base from V and 6 bases from J, leaving 10 bases between. The CDR3 loop spans 15 amino acids. The DNA for the CDR3 is TGTGCCAGCAGTGAAGGAGGGTCTGGTAATTCACCCCTCCACTTT. Amino acids: CASSEGGSGNSPLHF.

This rearrangement joins TRBV7-2 to TRBJ1-2; D remains unclear. The CDR3 is 16 residues long. Trimming pared 4 bases from V and 0 bases from J, leaving 15 bases between. The germline V gene has CDR1 SGHTA and CDR2 FQGNSA. The CDR3 is CASSYHGEDANYGYTF. DNA for the CDR3: TGTGCCAGCAGCTACCATGGGGAGGACGCTAACTATGGCTACACCTTC.

V and J are TRBV24-1 and TRBJ2-1; tentative D call: TRBD1 (6 bases). Germline CDR1 and CDR2: KGHDR and SFDVKD. V lost 3 bases to trimming and J lost 4 bases, with 18 bases between them. This CDR3 has 17 amino acids. The CDR3 loop reads CATSDPRTGQIYNEQFF. CDR3 bases: TGTGCCACCAGTGATCCCCGAACAGGGCAGATATACAATGAGCAGTTCTTC.

The chain joins TRBV9 to TRBJ2-5, with D possibly TRBD1 on 6 matching bases. V gave up 0 bases and J gave up 1 base, with 16 bases separating them. Germline V lookup: CDR1 SGDLS, CDR2 YYNGEE. The CDR3 spans 17 residues. CDR3 amino acids: CASSVGQDTRGQETQYF. The CDR3 DNA follows: TGTGCCAGCAGCGTAGGCCAGGATACCAGGGGCCAAGAGACCCAGTACTTC.

J is TRBJ2-7 and V is TRBV10-3, with a tentative D call TRBD1 (6 bases). In germline, CDR1 is ENHRY, CDR2 SYGVKD. V lost 4 bases, J lost 0 bases, and 19 bases lay in between. There are 17 residues in the CDR3. CDR3 sequence reads: CAISAREGHTLSYEQYF. CDR3 nucleotides: TGTGCCATCAGTGCCCGCGAGGGACACACACTCTCCTACGAGCAGTACTTC.

The sample holds one count of this clone. The chain is built from TRBV7-9 and TRBJ2-1; TRBD1 might be the D (6 bases). V lost 5 bases and J 7 bases, leaving 15 bases between the germline ends. The germline CDR1 and CDR2 sequences are SEHNR and FQNEAQ (reference sequence). This CDR3 spans 14 amino acids. CDR3 coding DNA: TGTGCCAGCAGCGGGGGCTACGAAGCAAATGAGCAGTTCTTC. Translating it yields CASSGGYEANEQFF.

This clone occurred many times. This chain joins TRBV25-1 and TRBJ1-4; D ambiguous. The V and J ends lost 6 bases and 3 bases respectively, with 14 bases between them. There are 15 residues in the CDR3. CDR1 MGHDK and CDR2 SYGVNS come from the germline V gene. This CDR3 is CASRSSVRANEKLFF. In DNA, the CDR3 is TGTGCCAGCAGGTCGTCCGTCCGGGCTAATGAAAAACTGTTTTTT.

The V call is TRBV6-5, the J call TRBJ2-7; the D gene is possibly TRBD1 (6 bases). CDR3 length equals 13 residues. Looked up from germline, CDR1 is MNHEY and CDR2 is SVGAGI. V lost 8 bases, J lost 3 bases, and 14 bases lay in between. CDR3 DNA sequence: TGTGCCAGCGGGCCCAACAGGGTCTACGAGCAGTACTTC. This encodes CASGPNRVYEQYF.

The J gene is TRBJ2-1, the V gene TRBV9, with 8 nucleotides matching TRBD1. Germline assignment: CDR1 SGDLS and CDR2 YYNGEE. The CDR3 runs to 16 residues. V gave up 3 bases and J gave up 3 bases; unmatched junction bases: 8. The CDR3 region is CASSGRQGLFYNEQFF. The CDR3 coding sequence is TGTGCCAGCAGCGGAAGACAGGGGCTGTTCTACAATGAGCAGTTCTTC.

The CDR3 DNA sequence: TGTGCCAGCAGTTTGCAGCCGCTATCAGGGGGCCGTGAGCAGTTCTTC. This translates into CASSLQPLSGGREQFF. The chain carries TRBV28 and TRBJ2-1, with 8 bases aligning to TRBD1. The CDR3 is 16 amino acids. Germline lookup yields CDR1 MDHEN and CDR2 SYDVKM. V lost 3 bases, J lost 9 bases, and 13 bases stayed unmatched. Filled out from reference TRBV28 and TRBJ2-1, the complete variable domain reads DVKVTQSSRYLVKRTGEKVFLECVQDMDHENMFWYRQDPGLGLRLIYFSYDVKMKEKGDIPEGYSVSREKKERFSLILESASTNQTSMYLCASSLQPLSGGREQFFGPGTRLTVL.

The genes are TRBV5-5 and TRBJ2-5; no clear D gene. This CDR3 comprises 13 residues. Germline lookup yields CDR1 SGHKS and CDR2 YYEKEE (reference sequence). V lost 0 bases and J 4 bases, leaving 7 bases between the germline ends. The DNA for the CDR3 is TGTGCCAGCAGCTTGGTGGGCAGAGAGACCCAGTACTTC. Encoded protein: CASSLVGRETQYF.

This rearrangement joins TRBV4-1 to TRBJ1-1; maybe TRBD1 (5 bases). CDR1 MGHRA and CDR2 YSYEKL come from the germline V gene. This CDR3 has 17 amino acids. Trimming left V 1 base short and J 0 bases short, with 15 bases between. CDR3 loop: CASSQALDSEMNTEAFF. The CDR3 nucleotides are TGCGCCAGCAGCCAAGCCCTCGACAGCGAGATGAACACTGAAGCTTTCTTT.

The CDR3 is CAWKSFNSPLHF. DNA for the CDR3: TGTGCCTGGAAGAGCTTTAATTCACCCCTCCACTTT. The chain links TRBV30 to TRBJ1-6, with no clear D. Trimming took off 4 bases at V and 6 bases at J, with 7 bases between the two ends. The CDR3 covers 12 residues. The V gene's germline CDR1 is GTSNPN and CDR2 SVGIG (reference sequence). The variable domain in full, completed from reference TRBV30 and TRBJ1-6, reads SQTIHQWPATLVQPVGSPLSLECTVEGTSNPNLYWYRQAAGRGLQLLFYSVGIGQISSEVPQNLSASRPQDRQFILSSKKLLLSDSGFYLCAWKSFNSPLHFGNGTRLTVT.

V and J are TRBV28 and TRBJ1-2, with 8 bases matching TRBD1. The CDR3 runs 15 residues. Trimming cost V 1 base and J 6 bases; bases outside gene matches: 7. The germline V gene encodes CDR1 MDHEN and CDR2 SYDVKM. The CDR3 region is CASSLSFGTGHGYTF. The CDR3, as DNA: TGTGCCAGCAGTTTATCCTTCGGGACAGGCCATGGCTACACCTTC.

In this sample, this clone turned up once. The chain has TRBV29-1 and TRBJ1-2, with TRBD1 matching over 7 bases. Germline V gene data show CDR1 as SQVTM and CDR2 as ANQGSEA. This CDR3 has 14 residues. V dropped 7 bases and J dropped 8; count of bases not matched to a gene: 16. The CDR3 DNA is TGCAGCGCCGCGGGTCGGACAGGCGAAGTAGGCTACACCTTC. This translates into CSAAGRTGEVGYTF.

This chain uses TRBV19 with TRBJ2-7, with 9 bases matching TRBD2. Germline lookup yields CDR1 LNHDA and CDR2 SQIVND (reference sequence). Trimming at V came to 10 bases and at J to 1 base, leaving 8 bases not matched to a gene. The CDR3 length is 14 residues. The CDR3, as DNA: TGTGCCACCAAGGGGACTAGCACTTCCTACGAGCAGTACTTC. This encodes CATKGTSTSYEQYF. Full variable domain (remainder filled in from reference TRBV19 and TRBJ2-7): DGGITQSPKYLFRKEGQNVTLSCEQNLNHDAMYWYRQDPGQGLRLIYYSQIVNDFQKGDIAEGYSVSREKKESFPLTVTSAQKNPTAFYLCATKGTSTSYEQYFGPGTRLTVT.

CDR3 amino acids: CASSITGRTEAFF. CDR3 bases: TGTGCCAGTAGTATAACAGGCCGTACTGAAGCTTTCTTT. The chain has TRBV19 and TRBJ1-1, with D perhaps matching TRBD1 (5 bases). Trimming stripped 2 bases from V and 5 bases from J, with 9 bases between. CDR3 length: 13 residues. The germline CDR1 and CDR2 sequences are LNHDA and SQIVND (reference sequence).

V gene TRBV7-7 combines with J gene TRBJ2-2; 7 nucleotides match TRBD1. After removal of 9 bases from V and 0 bases from J, the junction contained 7 bases not matched to a gene. Per germline, CDR1 SSHAT and CDR2 FNYEAQ (reference sequence). The CDR3 has 15 amino acids. The DNA for the CDR3 is TGTGCCAGTCAGCCAGGACAGGCGAACACCGGGGAGCTGTTTTTT. This sequence encodes CASQPGQANTGELFF.

The chain carries TRBV9 and TRBJ1-1; 9 bases match TRBD1. The CDR3 is made up of 15 amino acids. Germline CDR1 reads SGDLS; CDR2 reads YYNGEE. The J segment lost 8 bases and the V segment lost 0 bases, leaving 8 bases of the junction unmatched. The CDR3 nucleotides are TGTGCCAGCAGCGTAGGTTCCGGGACAGGGTCCGAAGCTTTCTTT. It is translated as CASSVGSGTGSEAFF.

The chain combines TRBV5-5 with TRBJ2-7; weak D call: TRBD1 (5 bases). Germline V gene lookup returns CDR1 SGHKS and CDR2 YYEKEE (reference sequence). CDR3 size: 14 residues. Deletions cut 5 bases from V and 3 bases from J, with 15 bases between. The CDR3 nucleotides are TGTGCCAGCAGATTCGACAGTGGGTTCTACGAGCAGTACTTC. Translated, it gives CASRFDSGFYEQYF.

The chain recombines TRBV10-2 with TRBJ1-2, with D maybe TRBD1 (6 bases). CDR1 is WSHSY and CDR2 is SAAADI in the germline V gene. Deletions cut 8 bases from V and 8 bases from J, with 12 bases between. This CDR3 region has 11 residues. CDR3 residues: CASLGGLGYTF. In DNA form, the CDR3 reads TGCGCCAGCCTCGGGGGGCTAGGCTACACCTTC.

The rearrangement links TRBV2 to TRBJ1-4; TRBD1 might be the D (5 bases). CDR3 size: 14 residues. The germline V gene has CDR1 SNHLY and CDR2 FYNNEI. V gave up 5 bases and J gave up 6 bases, with 13 bases separating them. The CDR3 DNA reads as TGTGCCAGCAGTCTCCAGGGTGGAGATGAAAAACTGTTTTTT. Translated, it gives CASSLQGGDEKLFF.

V is TRBV12-5 and J is TRBJ2-5, with D possibly matching TRBD1 (5 bases). The V end lost 3 bases, the J end lost 6 bases, and 14 bases lay between the germline ends. This CDR3 contains 14 residues. Per the germline V gene, CDR1 is LGHNT and CDR2 is FRNRAP. This chain's CDR3 is CASGFFSRVKTQYF. DNA for the CDR3: TGTGCTAGTGGTTTTTTCTCCAGGGTCAAGACCCAGTACTTC.

This chain uses TRBV5-4 with TRBJ2-5; 10 bases are shared with TRBD1. The CDR3 has 14 amino acids. Germline CDR1 is SGHNT and CDR2 is YYREEE (reference sequence). The trim removed 4 bases at V and 5 bases at J, leaving 5 bases unmatched. CDR3 amino acids: CASSREGQGETQYF. CDR3 nucleotides: TGTGCCAGCAGCCGCGAGGGACAGGGGGAGACCCAGTACTTC.

Note on this clone: The sample holds other DNA sequences that translate to the same CDR3. This CDR3 reads CASSFTGTGGYEQYF. CDR3 coding DNA: TGCGCCAGCAGCTTCACCGGGACAGGGGGCTACGAGCAGTACTTC. This chain links TRBV5-1 with TRBJ2-7, with TRBD1 matching 11 bases. This CDR3 spans 15 amino acids. Germline values: CDR1 SGHRS, CDR2 YFSETQ. Trimming took 2 bases from V and 3 from J; bases not matched to a gene: 4. The whole variable domain, remainder taken from reference TRBV5-1 and TRBJ2-7, is KAGVTQTPRYLIKTRGQQVTLSCSPISGHRSVSWYQQTPGQGLQFLFEYFSETQRNKGNFPGRFSGRQFSNSRSEMNVSTLELGDSALYLCASSFTGTGGYEQYFGPGTRLTVT.

CDR3 bases: TGTGCCAGCAGCTTGGACATGAACACTGAAGCTTTCTTT. Translating gives CASSLDMNTEAFF. V gene TRBV5-4 combines with J gene TRBJ1-1; D gene uncertain. The germline V and J ends were trimmed by 0 bases and 0 bases, with 3 bases remaining between them. Germline CDR1 reads SGHNT; CDR2 reads YYREEE (reference sequence). The CDR3 runs 13 residues.